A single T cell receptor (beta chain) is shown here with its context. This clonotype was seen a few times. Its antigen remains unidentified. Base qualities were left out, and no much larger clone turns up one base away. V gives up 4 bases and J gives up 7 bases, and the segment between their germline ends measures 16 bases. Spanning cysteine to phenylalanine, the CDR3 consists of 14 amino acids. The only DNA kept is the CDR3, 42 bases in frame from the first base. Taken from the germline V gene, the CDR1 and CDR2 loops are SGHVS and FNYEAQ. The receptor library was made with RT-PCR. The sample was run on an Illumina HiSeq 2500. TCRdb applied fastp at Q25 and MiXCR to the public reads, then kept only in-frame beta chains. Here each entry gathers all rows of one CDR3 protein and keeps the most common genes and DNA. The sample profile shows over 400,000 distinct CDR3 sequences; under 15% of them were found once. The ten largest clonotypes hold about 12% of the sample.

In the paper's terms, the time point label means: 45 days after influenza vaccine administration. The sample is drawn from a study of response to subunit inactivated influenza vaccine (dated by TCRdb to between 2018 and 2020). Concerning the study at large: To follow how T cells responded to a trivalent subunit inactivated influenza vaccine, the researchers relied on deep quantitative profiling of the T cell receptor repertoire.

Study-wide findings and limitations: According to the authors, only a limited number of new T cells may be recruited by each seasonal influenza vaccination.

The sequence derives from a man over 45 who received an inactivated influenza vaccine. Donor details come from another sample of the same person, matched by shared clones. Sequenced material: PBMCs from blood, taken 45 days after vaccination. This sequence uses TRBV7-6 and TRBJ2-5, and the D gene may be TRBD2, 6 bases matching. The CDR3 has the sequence CASSSLADLRTQYF. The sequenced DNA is TGTGCCAGCAGCTCCTTAGCGGACCTGCGGACCCAGTACTTC. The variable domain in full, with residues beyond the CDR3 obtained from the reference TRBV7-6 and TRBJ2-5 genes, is GAGVSQSPRYKVTKRGQDVALRCDPISGHVSLYWYRQALGQGPEFLTYFNYEAQQDKSGLPNDRFSAERPEGSISTLTIQRTEQRDSAMYRCASSSLADLRTQYFGPGTRLLVL.